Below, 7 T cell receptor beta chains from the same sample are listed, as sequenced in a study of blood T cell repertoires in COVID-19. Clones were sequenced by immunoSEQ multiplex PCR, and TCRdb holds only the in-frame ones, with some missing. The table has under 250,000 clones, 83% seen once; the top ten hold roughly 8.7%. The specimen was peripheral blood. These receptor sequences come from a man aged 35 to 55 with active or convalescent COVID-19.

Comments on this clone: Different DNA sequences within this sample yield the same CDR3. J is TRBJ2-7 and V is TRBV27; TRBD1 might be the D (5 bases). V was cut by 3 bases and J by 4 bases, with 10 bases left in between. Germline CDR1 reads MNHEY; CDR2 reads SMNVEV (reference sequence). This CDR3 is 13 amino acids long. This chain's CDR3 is CASSFQGSYEQYF. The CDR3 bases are TGTGCCAGCAGTTTCCAGGGATCATACGAGCAGTACTTC.

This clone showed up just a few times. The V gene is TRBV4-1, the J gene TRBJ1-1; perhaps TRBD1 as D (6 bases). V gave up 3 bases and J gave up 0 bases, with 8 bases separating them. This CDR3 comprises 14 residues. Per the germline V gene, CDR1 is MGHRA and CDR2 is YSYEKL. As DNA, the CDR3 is TGCGCCAGCAGCCACAGGGGAGTGAACACTGAAGCTTTCTTT. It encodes CASSHRGVNTEAFF.

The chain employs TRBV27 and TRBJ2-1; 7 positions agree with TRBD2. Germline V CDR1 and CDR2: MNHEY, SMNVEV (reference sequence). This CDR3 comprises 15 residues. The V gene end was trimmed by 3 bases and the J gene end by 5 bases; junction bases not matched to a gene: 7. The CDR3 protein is CASSFRSGINNEQFF. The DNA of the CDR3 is TGTGCCAGCAGTTTCAGGAGCGGGATTAACAATGAGCAGTTCTTC.

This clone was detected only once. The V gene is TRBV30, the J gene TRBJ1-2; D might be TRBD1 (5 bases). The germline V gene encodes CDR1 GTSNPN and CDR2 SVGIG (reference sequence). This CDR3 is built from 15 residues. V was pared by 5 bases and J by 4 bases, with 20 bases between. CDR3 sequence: CAWHEGAGRFYGYTF. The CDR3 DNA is TGTGCCTGGCATGAAGGGGCAGGACGTTTCTATGGCTACACCTTC.

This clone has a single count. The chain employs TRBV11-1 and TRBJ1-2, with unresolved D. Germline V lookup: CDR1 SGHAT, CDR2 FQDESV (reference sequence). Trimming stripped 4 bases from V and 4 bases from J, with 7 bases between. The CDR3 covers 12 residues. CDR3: CASSSYSYGYTF. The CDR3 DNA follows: TGTGCCAGCAGCTCCTATAGCTATGGCTACACCTTC.

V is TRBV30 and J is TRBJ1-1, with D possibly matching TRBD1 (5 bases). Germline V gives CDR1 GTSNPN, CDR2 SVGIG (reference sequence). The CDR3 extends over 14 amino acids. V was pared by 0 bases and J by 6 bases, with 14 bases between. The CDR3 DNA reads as TGTGCCTGGAGTGTACTGGATGGGGGGGCTGAAGCTTTCTTT. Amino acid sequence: CAWSVLDGGAEAFF.

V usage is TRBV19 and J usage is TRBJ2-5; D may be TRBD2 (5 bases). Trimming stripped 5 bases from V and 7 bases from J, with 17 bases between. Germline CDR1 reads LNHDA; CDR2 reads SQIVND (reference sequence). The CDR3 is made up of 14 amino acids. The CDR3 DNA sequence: TGTGCCAGTAGTTCCGGGGTCACAAGAGGGACCCAGTACTTC. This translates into CASSSGVTRGTQYF.